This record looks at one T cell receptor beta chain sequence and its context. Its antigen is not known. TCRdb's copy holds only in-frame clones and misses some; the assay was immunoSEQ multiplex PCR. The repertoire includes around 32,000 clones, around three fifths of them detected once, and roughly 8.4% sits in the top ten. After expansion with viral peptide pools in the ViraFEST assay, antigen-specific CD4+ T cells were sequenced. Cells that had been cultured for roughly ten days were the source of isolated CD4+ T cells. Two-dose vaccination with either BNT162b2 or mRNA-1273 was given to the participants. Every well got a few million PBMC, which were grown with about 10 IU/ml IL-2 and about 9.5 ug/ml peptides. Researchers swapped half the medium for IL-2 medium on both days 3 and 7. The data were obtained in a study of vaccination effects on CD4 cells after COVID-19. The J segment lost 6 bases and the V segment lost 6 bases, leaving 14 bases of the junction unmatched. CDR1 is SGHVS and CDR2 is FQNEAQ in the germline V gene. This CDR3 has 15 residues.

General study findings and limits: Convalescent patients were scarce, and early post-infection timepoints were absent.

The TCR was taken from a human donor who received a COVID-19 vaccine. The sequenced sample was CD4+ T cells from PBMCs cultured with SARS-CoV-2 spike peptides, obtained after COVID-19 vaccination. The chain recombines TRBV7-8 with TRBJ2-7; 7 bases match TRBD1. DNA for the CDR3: TGTGCCAGCAGGCCTGGGCGTGACAGGGCCAGCGAGCAGTACTTC. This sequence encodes CASRPGRDRASEQYF.